This T cell receptor beta chain comes out of a study of blood T cell repertoires in COVID-19. On the study more broadly: PBMCs, B-cell-depleted T cells, or T cells provided the cDNA or gDNA that made up the material.

Methods used by the authors: Amplifying reference gene primers gave estimates of nucleated cell counts. Produced via immunoSEQ multiplex PCR; TCRdb's table is partial and in-frame only. V, J and clone size derive from that table, while D and trimming were established from the DNA sequence. The table lists under 200,000 clones, roughly 88% of them singletons. The study recruited people aged 18 to 89 years across approximately 25 US areas. The CDR3 has 16 amino acids. V lost 0 bases and J lost 9; bases outside the gene matches: 10. The V gene's germline CDR1 is MGHRA and CDR2 YSYEKL. Input material: PBMCs or T cells enriched from blood (not recorded which). This sequence joins TRBV4-1 and TRBJ1-5, with 8 positions matching TRBD1. This receptor was obtained from a man aged 40-55 years with acute COVID-19. Here the CDR3 DNA reads TGCGCCAGCAGCCAAGATCCGACAGGGGAATTGGGGCCCCAGCATTTT. This codes for CASSQDPTGELGPQHF.